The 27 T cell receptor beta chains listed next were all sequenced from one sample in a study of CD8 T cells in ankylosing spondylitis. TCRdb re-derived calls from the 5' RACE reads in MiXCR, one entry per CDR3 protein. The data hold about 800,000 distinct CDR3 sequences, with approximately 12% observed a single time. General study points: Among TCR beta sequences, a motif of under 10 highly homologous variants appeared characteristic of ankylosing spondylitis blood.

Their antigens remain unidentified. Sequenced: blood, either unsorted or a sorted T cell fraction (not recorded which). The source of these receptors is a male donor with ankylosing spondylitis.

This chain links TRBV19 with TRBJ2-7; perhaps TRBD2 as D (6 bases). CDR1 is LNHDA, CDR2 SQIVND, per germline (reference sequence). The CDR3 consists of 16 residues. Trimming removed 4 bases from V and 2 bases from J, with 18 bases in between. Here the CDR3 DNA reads TGTGCCAGTAGTACGGTGGGAGGCGGATCTCCCTACGAGCAGTACTTC. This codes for CASSTVGGGSPYEQYF.

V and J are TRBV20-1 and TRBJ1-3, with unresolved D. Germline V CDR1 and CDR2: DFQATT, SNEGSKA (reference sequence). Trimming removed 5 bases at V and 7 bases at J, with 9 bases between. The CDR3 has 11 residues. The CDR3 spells CSASGRNTIYF. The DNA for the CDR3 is TGCAGTGCTTCCGGGAGGAACACCATATATTTT.

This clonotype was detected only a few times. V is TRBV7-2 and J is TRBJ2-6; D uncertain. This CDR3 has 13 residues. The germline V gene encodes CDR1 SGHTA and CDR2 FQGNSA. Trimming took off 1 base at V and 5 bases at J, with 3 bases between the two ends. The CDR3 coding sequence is TGTGCCAGCAGCTTAGTTAGGGCCAACGTCCTGACTTTC. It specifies CASSLVRANVLTF.

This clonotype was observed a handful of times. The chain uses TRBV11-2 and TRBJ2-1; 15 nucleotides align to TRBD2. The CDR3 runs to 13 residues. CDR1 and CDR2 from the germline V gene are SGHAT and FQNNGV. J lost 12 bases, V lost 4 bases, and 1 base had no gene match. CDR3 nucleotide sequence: TGTGCCAGCAGCTCGGGACTAGCGGGGGGGCAGTTCTTC. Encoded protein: CASSSGLAGGQFF.

CDR3 region: CSDDTTNYGYTF. The DNA of the CDR3 is TGCAGTGACGACACCACAAACTATGGCTACACCTTC. The V gene is TRBV20-1, the J gene TRBJ1-2; D call uncertain. The CDR3 totals 12 residues. CDR1 DFQATT and CDR2 SNEGSKA come from the germline V gene (reference sequence). Between the trimmed V and J ends, which lost 7 bases and 2 bases, there was a span of 11 bases.

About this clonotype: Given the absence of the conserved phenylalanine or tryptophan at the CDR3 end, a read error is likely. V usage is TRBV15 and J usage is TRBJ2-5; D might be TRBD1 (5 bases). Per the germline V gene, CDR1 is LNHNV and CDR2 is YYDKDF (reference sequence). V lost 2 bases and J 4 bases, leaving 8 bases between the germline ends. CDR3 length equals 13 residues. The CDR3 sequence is CATSRQGGETQYL. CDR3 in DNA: TGTGCCACCAGCAGACAGGGTGGAGAGACCCAGTACCTC.

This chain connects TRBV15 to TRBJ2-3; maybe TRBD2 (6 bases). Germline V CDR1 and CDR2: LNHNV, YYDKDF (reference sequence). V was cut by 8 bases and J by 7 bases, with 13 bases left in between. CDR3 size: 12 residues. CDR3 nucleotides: TGTGCCACCTCCAGGGCGGGGAATACGCAGTATTTT. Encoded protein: CATSRAGNTQYF.

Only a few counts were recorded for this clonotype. CDR3 residues: CASSPPQYF. The CDR3 DNA reads TGTGCCAGCAGTCCTCCTCAGTACTTC. The chain joins TRBV28 to TRBJ2-4; D gene uncertain. CDR1 and CDR2 from the germline V gene are MDHEN and SYDVKM. Trimming shortened V by 5 bases and J by 12 bases, and 5 bases separated the two germline ends. This CDR3 comprises 9 residues.

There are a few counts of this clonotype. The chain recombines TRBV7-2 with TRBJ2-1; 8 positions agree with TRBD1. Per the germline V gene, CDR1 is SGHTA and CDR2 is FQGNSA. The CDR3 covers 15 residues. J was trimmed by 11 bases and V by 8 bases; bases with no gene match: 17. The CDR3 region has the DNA TGTGCCAGCGGGTTATTGGGACAGGTTAGAATGAAGCAGTTCTTC. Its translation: CASGLLGQVRMKQFF. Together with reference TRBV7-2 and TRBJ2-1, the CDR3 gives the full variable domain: GAGVSQSPSNKVTEKGKDVELRCDPISGHTALYWYRQSLGQGLEFLIYFQGNSAPDKSGLPSDRFSAERTGGSVSTLTIQRTQQEDSAVYLCASGLLGQVRMKQFFGPGTRLTVL.

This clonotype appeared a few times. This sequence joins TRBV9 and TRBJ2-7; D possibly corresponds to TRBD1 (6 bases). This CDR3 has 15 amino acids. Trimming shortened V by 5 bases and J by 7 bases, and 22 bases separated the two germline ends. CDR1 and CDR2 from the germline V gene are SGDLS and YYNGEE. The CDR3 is CASSNRGTSSGEQYF. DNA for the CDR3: TGTGCCAGCAGTAATAGGGGGACATCCTCTGGTGAGCAGTACTTC.

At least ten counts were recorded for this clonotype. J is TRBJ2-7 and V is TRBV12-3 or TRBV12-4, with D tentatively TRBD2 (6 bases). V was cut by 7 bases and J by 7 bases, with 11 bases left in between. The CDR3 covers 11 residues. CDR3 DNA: TGTGCCAGCACCTCCGGGGGAGAGCAGTACTTC. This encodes CASTSGGEQYF.

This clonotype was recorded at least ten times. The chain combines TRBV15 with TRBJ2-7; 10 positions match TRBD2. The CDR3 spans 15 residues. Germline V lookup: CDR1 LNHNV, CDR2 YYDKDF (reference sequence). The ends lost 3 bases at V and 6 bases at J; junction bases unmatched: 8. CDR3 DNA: TGTGCCACCAGCAGGGTGTCTAGCGGGAGAATCGAGCAGTACTTC. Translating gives CATSRVSSGRIEQYF.

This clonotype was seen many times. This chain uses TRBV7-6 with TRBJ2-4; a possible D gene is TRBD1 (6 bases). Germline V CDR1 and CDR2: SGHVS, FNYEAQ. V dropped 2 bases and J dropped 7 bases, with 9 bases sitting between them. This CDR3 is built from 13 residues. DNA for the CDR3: TGTGCCAGCAGCTTACCAGGGGAGAACATTCAGTACTTC. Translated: CASSLPGENIQYF. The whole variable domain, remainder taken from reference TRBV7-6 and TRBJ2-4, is GAGVSQSPRYKVTKRGQDVALRCDPISGHVSLYWYRQALGQGPEFLTYFNYEAQQDKSGLPNDRFSAERPEGSISTLTIQRTEQRDSAMYRCASSLPGENIQYFGAGTRLSVL.

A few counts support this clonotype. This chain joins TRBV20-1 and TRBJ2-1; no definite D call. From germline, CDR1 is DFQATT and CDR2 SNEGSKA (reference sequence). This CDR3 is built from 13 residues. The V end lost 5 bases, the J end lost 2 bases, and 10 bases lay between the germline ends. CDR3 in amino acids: CSAGIRPYNEQFF. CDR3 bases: TGCAGTGCTGGTATCCGCCCCTACAATGAGCAGTTCTTC.

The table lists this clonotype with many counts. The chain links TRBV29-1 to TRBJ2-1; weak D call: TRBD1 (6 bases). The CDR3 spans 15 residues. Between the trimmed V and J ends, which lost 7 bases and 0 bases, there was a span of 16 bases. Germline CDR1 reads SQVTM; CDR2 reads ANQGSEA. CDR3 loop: CSATGLRRSYNEQFF. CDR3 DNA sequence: TGCAGCGCTACAGGGTTGAGGCGCTCCTACAATGAGCAGTTCTTC.

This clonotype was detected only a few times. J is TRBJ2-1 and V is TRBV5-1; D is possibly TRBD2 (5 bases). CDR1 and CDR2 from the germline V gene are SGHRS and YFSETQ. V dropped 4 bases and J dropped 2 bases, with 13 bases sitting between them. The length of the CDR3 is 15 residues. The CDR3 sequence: CASSRGSGTYNEQFF. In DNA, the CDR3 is TGCGCCAGCAGCAGAGGGAGCGGAACCTACAATGAGCAGTTCTTC.

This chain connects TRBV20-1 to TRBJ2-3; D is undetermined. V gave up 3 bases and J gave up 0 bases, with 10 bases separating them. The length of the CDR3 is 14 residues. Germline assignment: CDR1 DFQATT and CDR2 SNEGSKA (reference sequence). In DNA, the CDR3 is TGCAGTGCTAGGAAGAGACCCAGCACAGATACGCAGTATTTT. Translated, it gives CSARKRPSTDTQYF.

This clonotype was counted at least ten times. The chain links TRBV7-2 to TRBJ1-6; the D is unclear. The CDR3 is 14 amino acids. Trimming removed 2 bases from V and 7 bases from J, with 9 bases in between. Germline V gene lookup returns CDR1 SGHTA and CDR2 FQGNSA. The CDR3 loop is CASSLTLGNSPLHF. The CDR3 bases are TGTGCCAGCAGCTTAACTTTAGGGAATTCACCCCTCCACTTT.

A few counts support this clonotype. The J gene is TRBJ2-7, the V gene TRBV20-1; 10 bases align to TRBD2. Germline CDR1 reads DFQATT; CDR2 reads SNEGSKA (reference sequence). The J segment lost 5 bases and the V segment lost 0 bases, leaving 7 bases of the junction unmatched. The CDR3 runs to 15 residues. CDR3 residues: CSARDPSGSSNEQYF. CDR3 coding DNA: TGCAGTGCTAGAGATCCTAGCGGGAGCTCGAACGAGCAGTACTTC.

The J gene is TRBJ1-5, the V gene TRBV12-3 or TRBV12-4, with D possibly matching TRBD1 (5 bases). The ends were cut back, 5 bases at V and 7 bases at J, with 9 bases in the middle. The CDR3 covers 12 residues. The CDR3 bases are TGTGCCAGCAGTCGGGGGAGACAGCCCCAGCATTTT. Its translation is CASSRGRQPQHF.

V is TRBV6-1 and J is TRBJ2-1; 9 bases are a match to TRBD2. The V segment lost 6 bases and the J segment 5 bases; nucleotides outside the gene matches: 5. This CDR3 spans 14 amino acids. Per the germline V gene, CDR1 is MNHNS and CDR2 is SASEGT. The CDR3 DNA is TGTGCCAGCAGGGTTAGCGGGAGACACAATGAGCAGTTCTTC. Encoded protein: CASRVSGRHNEQFF.

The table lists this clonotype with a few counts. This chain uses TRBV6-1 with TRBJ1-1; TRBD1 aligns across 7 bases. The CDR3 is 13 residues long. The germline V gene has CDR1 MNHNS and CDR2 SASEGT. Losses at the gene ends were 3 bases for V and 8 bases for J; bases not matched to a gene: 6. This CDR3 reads CASSDQGVKEAFF. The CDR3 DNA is TGTGCCAGCAGTGATCAGGGGGTCAAGGAAGCTTTCTTT.

CDR3 sequence (DNA): TGTGCCAGCAGCCCTCAGGGGGCGCCGGGGGGTGAGCAGTTCTTC. This codes for CASSPQGAPGGEQFF. This chain joins TRBV12-3 or TRBV12-4 and TRBJ2-1, with D possibly matching TRBD1 (8 bases). V lost 6 bases to trimming and J lost 9 bases, with 21 bases between them. The CDR3 contains 15 residues.

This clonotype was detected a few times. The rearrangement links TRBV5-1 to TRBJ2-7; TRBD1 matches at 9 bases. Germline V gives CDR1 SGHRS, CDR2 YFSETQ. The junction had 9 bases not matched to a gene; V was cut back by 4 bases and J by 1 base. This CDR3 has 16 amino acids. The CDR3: CASSAGQGFFSYEQYF. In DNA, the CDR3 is TGCGCCAGCAGCGCGGGACAGGGCTTCTTTTCCTACGAGCAGTACTTC.

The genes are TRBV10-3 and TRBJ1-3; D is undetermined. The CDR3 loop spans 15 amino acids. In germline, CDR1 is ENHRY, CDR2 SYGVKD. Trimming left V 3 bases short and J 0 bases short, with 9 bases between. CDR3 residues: CAISDFSTSGNTIYF. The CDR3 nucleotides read TGTGCCATCAGTGATTTTTCGACCTCTGGAAACACCATATATTTT.

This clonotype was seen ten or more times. The CDR3 loop reads CSLGGFSYNEQFF. CDR3 sequence (DNA): TGCAGCCTCGGAGGGTTCTCCTACAATGAGCAGTTCTTC. The chain joins TRBV29-1 to TRBJ2-1, with D possibly being TRBD2 (6 bases). Trimming pared 8 bases from V and 0 bases from J, leaving 11 bases between. Germline V gene data show CDR1 as SQVTM and CDR2 as ANQGSEA. This CDR3 comprises 13 residues.

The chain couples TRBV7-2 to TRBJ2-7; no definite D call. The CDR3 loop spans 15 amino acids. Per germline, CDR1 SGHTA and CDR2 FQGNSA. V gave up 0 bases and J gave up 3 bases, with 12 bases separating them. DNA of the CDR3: TGTGCCAGCAGCTTAGCGAGTGGCCACTACTACGAGCAGTACTTC. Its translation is CASSLASGHYYEQYF.